This TCR beta chain was captured in a study of T cells after yellow fever vaccination. Study-wide points: The secondary response showed a weaker magnitude and a faster peak, day 5 versus 15. Although most clonotypes did not, a small share appeared in both CD4 and CD8 compartments.

The CDR3 covers 13 residues. Trimming left V 4 bases short and J 2 bases short, with 3 bases between. From germline, CDR1 is LGHDT and CDR2 YNNKEL (reference sequence). This clonotype was recorded many times. The antigen is undetermined. TCRdb re-called the 5' RACE reads with MiXCR, one entry per CDR3 protein. Here the sample spans roughly 300,000 distinct CDR3 sequences, around 8.1% being singletons. The sequenced sample was PBMCs, obtained roughly seven weeks after the first yellow fever vaccination. The receptor was derived from a man between 18 and 29 years old who received the YFV17D yellow fever vaccine. The rearrangement links TRBV3-1 to TRBJ2-6; D not certain. Here the CDR3 DNA reads TGTGCCAGCAGCCGGACTGGGGCCAACGTCCTGACTTTC. Its protein is CASSRTGANVLTF. Filled out from reference TRBV3-1 and TRBJ2-6, the complete variable domain reads DTAVSQTPKYLVTQMGNDKSIKCEQNLGHDTMYWYKQDSKKFLKIMFSYNNKELIINETVPNRFSPKSPDKAHLNLHINSLELGDSAVYFCASSRTGANVLTFGAGSRLTVL.